Listed below are T cell receptor beta chains from one sample, sequenced in a study of Graves' ophthalmopathy and Graves' hyperthyroidism. TCRdb reprocessed the multiplex PCR reads with MiXCR, giving one entry per CDR3 protein. The repertoire has a few hundred thousand distinct CDR3 sequences, roughly 14% of them found once; the top ten carry roughly 7%. What was sequenced was peripheral blood. These receptors all come from a woman between 18 and 30 years old with stable Graves' hyperthyroidism. The CDR3 runs from the conserved cysteine through the conserved F or W. The order of the fields is V gene, J gene, D gene, clone size, CDR3 protein, CDR3 DNA. D genes are given only for firm matches. A clone size is listed for some rows: how often the clone was seen (once, few, many), or a class if it is expanded.

V gene: TRBV19; J gene: TRBJ2-3; D gene: .; clone size: few; CDR3 protein: CASSEGLTSTDTQYF; CDR3 DNA: TGTGCCAGTAGCGAGGGACTTACTAGCACAGATACGCAGTATTTT
V gene: TRBV11-3; J gene: TRBJ2-2; D gene: .; clone size: .; CDR3 protein: CASSLDNPTGELFF; CDR3 DNA: TGTGCCAGCAGCTTAGACAACCCCACCGGGGAGCTGTTTTTT
V gene: TRBV5-1; J gene: TRBJ2-5; D gene: .; clone size: many; CDR3 protein: CASSLAGQSETQYF; CDR3 DNA: TGCGCCAGCAGCTTGGCCGGACAGTCGGAGACCCAGTACTTC
V gene: TRBV2; J gene: TRBJ1-2; D gene: .; clone size: many; CDR3 protein: CASSRVSPGYTF; CDR3 DNA: TGTGCCAGCAGTCGGGTATCCCCCGGCTACACCTTC
V gene: TRBV12-5; J gene: TRBJ1-2; D gene: .; clone size: many; CDR3 protein: CASGLVRQYGYTF; CDR3 DNA: TGTGCTAGTGGTTTGGTACGACAGTATGGCTACACCTTC
V gene: TRBV6-1; J gene: TRBJ2-6; D gene: .; clone size: .; CDR3 protein: CASSKDSSGANVLTF; CDR3 DNA: TGTGCCAGCAGTAAGGACAGTTCTGGGGCCAACGTCCTGACTTTC
V gene: TRBV6-1; J gene: TRBJ2-7; D gene: .; clone size: many; CDR3 protein: CASTKRGQQYF; CDR3 DNA: TGTGCCAGCACCAAAAGGGGACAGCAGTACTTC
V gene: TRBV11-2; J gene: TRBJ2-5; D gene: .; clone size: many; CDR3 protein: CASSLVPSWGETQYF; CDR3 DNA: TGTGCCAGCAGCTTAGTTCCTTCCTGGGGAGAGACCCAGTACTTC
V gene: TRBV11-2; J gene: TRBJ1-5; D gene: .; clone size: .; CDR3 protein: CASSLGVREGNQPQHF; CDR3 DNA: TGTGCCAGCAGCTTAGGTGTCAGGGAAGGCAATCAGCCCCAGCATTTT
V gene: TRBV6-2/TRBV6-3; J gene: TRBJ2-3; D gene: .; clone size: many; CDR3 protein: CASSYDSSTDTQYF; CDR3 DNA: TGTGCCAGCAGTTACGACTCTAGCACAGATACGCAGTATTTT
V gene: TRBV2; J gene: TRBJ2-7; D gene: .; clone size: .; CDR3 protein: CASSEALRRSSYEQYF; CDR3 DNA: TGTGCCAGCAGTGAAGCGCTAAGAAGAAGCTCCTACGAGCAGTACTTC
V gene: TRBV19; J gene: TRBJ1-5; D gene: TRBD1; clone size: many; CDR3 protein: CASSMVQGVSNQPQHF; CDR3 DNA: TGTGCCAGTAGTATGGTCCAGGGGGTTAGCAATCAGCCCCAGCATTTT
V gene: TRBV6-5; J gene: TRBJ2-2; D gene: .; clone size: many; CDR3 protein: CASSYQGSGELFF; CDR3 DNA: TGTGCCAGCAGTTACCAGGGATCCGGGGAGCTGTTTTTT
V gene: TRBV19; J gene: TRBJ2-7; D gene: .; clone size: many; CDR3 protein: CASSIRFVVIPHEQYF; CDR3 DNA: TGTGCCAGTAGTATAAGATTCGTAGTGATACCCCACGAGCAGTACTTC
V gene: TRBV6-2/TRBV6-3; J gene: TRBJ1-1; D gene: .; clone size: .; CDR3 protein: CARSPGGGNTEAFF; CDR3 DNA: TGTGCCCGCTCACCCGGAGGGGGGAACACTGAAGCTTTCTTT
V gene: TRBV6-1; J gene: TRBJ2-7; D gene: TRBD1; clone size: .; CDR3 protein: CASKQDRAYEQYF; CDR3 DNA: TGTGCCAGCAAACAGGACAGGGCATACGAGCAGTACTTC
V gene: TRBV27; J gene: TRBJ2-2; D gene: .; clone size: many; CDR3 protein: CASRRRDTGELFF; CDR3 DNA: TGTGCCAGCAGGAGACGAGACACCGGGGAGCTGTTTTTT
V gene: TRBV7-3; J gene: TRBJ1-6; D gene: .; clone size: many; CDR3 protein: CASSSRPGDSYNSPLHF; CDR3 DNA: TGTGCCAGCAGCTCAAGGCCAGGGGACTCCTATAATTCACCCCTCCACTTT
V gene: TRBV29-1; J gene: TRBJ1-2; D gene: .; clone size: many; CDR3 protein: CSGLTTGSYGYTF; CDR3 DNA: TGCAGCGGCCTGACTACAGGGAGCTATGGCTACACCTTC
V gene: TRBV6-1; J gene: TRBJ1-1; D gene: .; clone size: many; CDR3 protein: CASSLMGASAFF; CDR3 DNA: TGTGCCAGCAGCCTCATGGGGGCCTCAGCTTTCTTT
V gene: TRBV9; J gene: TRBJ2-2; D gene: TRBD2; clone size: .; CDR3 protein: CASSKLAGGRTGELFF; CDR3 DNA: TGTGCCAGCAGCAAACTAGCGGGGGGGCGCACCGGGGAGCTGTTTTTT
V gene: TRBV20-1; J gene: TRBJ1-1; D gene: .; clone size: many; CDR3 protein: CSARVGPEAFF; CDR3 DNA: TGCAGTGCTAGAGTAGGGCCTGAAGCTTTCTTT